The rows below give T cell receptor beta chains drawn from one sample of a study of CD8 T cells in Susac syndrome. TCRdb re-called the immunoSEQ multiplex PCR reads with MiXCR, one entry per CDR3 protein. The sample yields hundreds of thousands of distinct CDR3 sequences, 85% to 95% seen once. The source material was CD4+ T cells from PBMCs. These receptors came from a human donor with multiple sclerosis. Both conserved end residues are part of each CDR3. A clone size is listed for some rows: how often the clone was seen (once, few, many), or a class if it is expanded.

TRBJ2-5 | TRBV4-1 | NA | CASSQGPGQGGETQYF
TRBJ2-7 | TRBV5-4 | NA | CASSLWTLSGGGYEQYF
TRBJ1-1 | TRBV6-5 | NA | CASTPTENTEAFF
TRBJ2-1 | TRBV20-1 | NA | CSARDPVGGGGYNEQFF
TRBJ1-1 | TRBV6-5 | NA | CASSSRTGNTEAFF
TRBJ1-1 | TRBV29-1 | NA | CSGRIQGVTEAFF
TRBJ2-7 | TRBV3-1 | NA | CASSQVRAPREQYF
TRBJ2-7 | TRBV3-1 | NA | CASSQASGGPYEQYF
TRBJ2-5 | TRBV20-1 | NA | CSAPRQVAEETQYF
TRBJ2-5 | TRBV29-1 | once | CSVVAGGSQETQYF
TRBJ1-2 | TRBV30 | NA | CAWSVQARAGYTF
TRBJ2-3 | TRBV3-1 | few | CASSHKGLAGGHRTDTQYF
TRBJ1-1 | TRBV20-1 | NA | CSAPRTGEAFF